This passage covers 13 T cell receptor beta chains from one sample sequenced in a study of CD8+ T cells in alopecia areata. Treatment noted: oral pan-JAK inhibitor, 5-10 mg twice daily. Reverse transcribed after extraction, RNA yielded cDNA as the sequencing template. The assay was immunoSEQ multiplex PCR, and TCRdb's table has in-frame clones only and misses some. The repertoire holds 90,000 to 150,000 clones, with approximately 52% as singletons. Sequenced here: CD8+ T cells sorted from blood, sampled at week 4, from a patient treated with tofacitinib. The receptors stem from a human donor with alopecia areata.

This chain links TRBV4-3 with TRBJ2-6, with D perhaps TRBD1 (6 bases). Trimming took off 1 base at V and 2 bases at J, with 6 bases between the two ends. This CDR3 is built from 15 residues. The germline CDR1 and CDR2 sequences are LGHNA and YSLEER. Here the CDR3 reads CASSQGQAGANVLTF. The DNA for the CDR3 is TGCGCCAGCAGCCAAGGACAGGCTGGGGCCAACGTCCTGACTTTC.

The sample holds a few counts of this clone. The CDR3 nucleotides are TGTGCCACCAGGAACACTACAGGGTCGGTTGACTATGGCTACACCTTC. It specifies CATRNTTGSVDYGYTF. The chain employs TRBV15 and TRBJ1-2, with a possible D match to TRBD1 (6 bases). Trimming shortened V by 6 bases and J by 3 bases, and 20 bases separated the two germline ends. The CDR3 is 16 amino acids. Germline CDR1 and CDR2: LNHNV and YYDKDF (reference sequence).

V usage is TRBV5-1 and J usage is TRBJ2-7; D call uncertain. The CDR3 consists of 13 residues. Trimming stripped 1 base from V and 1 base from J, with 6 bases between. Germline V lookup: CDR1 SGHRS, CDR2 YFSETQ. DNA of the CDR3: TGCGCCAGCAGCTTGAACTGGTCCTACGAGCAGTACTTC. The encoded protein is CASSLNWSYEQYF.

This clone was seen just once. The junction and the germline gene differ at one end; a read error may be behind it. This chain connects TRBV7-7 to TRBJ2-2, with 8 bases fitting TRBD1. The CDR3 is 16 amino acids. Germline V gives CDR1 SSHAT, CDR2 FNYEAQ (reference sequence). CDR3 DNA sequence: TGTGCTAGCATCAAAGCCCGGACAGGGCTCACCGGGGAGCTGTTTTTT. As protein: CASIKARTGLTGELFF. Based on the CDR3 plus reference TRBV7-7 and TRBJ2-2, the full variable domain is GAGVSQSPRYKVTKRGQDVTLRCDPISSHATLYWYQQALGQGPEFLTYFNYEAQPDKSGLPSDRFSAERPEGSISTLTIQRTEQRDSAMYRCASIKARTGLTGELFFGEGSRLTVL.

The chain combines TRBV7-9 with TRBJ2-7; D gene ambiguous. V was shortened by 5 bases and J by 1 base, with 9 bases between the two germline ends. Germline V gives CDR1 SEHNR, CDR2 FQNEAQ (reference sequence). The length of the CDR3 is 13 residues. The CDR3 coding sequence is TGTGCCAGCAGCCCCCCGGCGTCCTACGAGCAGTACTTC. Protein sequence: CASSPPASYEQYF.

The chain couples TRBV6-5 to TRBJ2-5, with unresolved D. Germline V gene data show CDR1 as MNHEY and CDR2 as SVGAGI. The V gene lost 5 bases and the J gene lost 0 bases, with 7 bases spanning the gap. The CDR3 consists of 13 residues. CDR3 residues: CASSPSYQETQYF. DNA of the CDR3: TGTGCCAGCAGTCCCTCGTACCAAGAGACCCAGTACTTC.

This clone was recorded a few times. The chain joins TRBV27 to TRBJ2-7; either TRBD1 or TRBD2 may supply D (5 bases each). V dropped 2 bases and J dropped 4 bases, with 9 bases sitting between them. The CDR3 covers 13 residues. Germline V lookup: CDR1 MNHEY, CDR2 SMNVEV (reference sequence). The CDR3 is CASSLGDGYEQYF. In DNA form, the CDR3 reads TGTGCCAGCAGTTTAGGGGACGGATACGAGCAGTACTTC.

The V gene is TRBV7-9, the J gene TRBJ2-1; D ambiguous. The CDR3 consists of 12 residues. The V gene lost 5 bases and the J gene lost 5 bases, with 7 bases spanning the gap. Germline assignment: CDR1 SEHNR and CDR2 FQNEAQ (reference sequence). The CDR3 DNA is TGTGCCAGCAGCCCGATAAACAATGAGCAGTTCTTC. Encoded protein: CASSPINNEQFF.

This chain joins TRBV29-1 and TRBJ2-2; D possibly matches TRBD1 or TRBD2 (5 bases each). Germline V gives CDR1 SQVTM, CDR2 ANQGSEA. The ends were cut back, 8 bases at V and 3 bases at J, with 22 bases in the middle. The length of the CDR3 is 16 residues. Written as DNA, the CDR3 is TGCAGCTCTAGTGTTAGGGGCGCGGAGGACACCGGGGAGCTGTTTTTT. It codes for CSSSVRGAEDTGELFF.

This clone was observed a handful of times. V gene TRBV7-2 combines with J gene TRBJ2-1; no clear D. Germline values: CDR1 SGHTA, CDR2 FQGNSA. The V end was cut by 2 bases, the J end by 0 bases, with 8 bases between. The CDR3 runs to 15 residues. DNA for the CDR3: TGTGCCAGCAGCTTATTCCAGAGCTCCTACAATGAGCAGTTCTTC. It encodes CASSLFQSSYNEQFF. Combining the CDR3 with reference TRBV7-2 and TRBJ2-1 gives the whole variable domain GAGVSQSPSNKVTEKGKDVELRCDPISGHTALYWYRQSLGQGLEFLIYFQGNSAPDKSGLPSDRFSAERTGGSVSTLTIQRTQQEDSAVYLCASSLFQSSYNEQFFGPGTRLTVL.

This clone has a handful of counts. The V gene is TRBV29-1, the J gene TRBJ2-1, with D possibly being TRBD1 or TRBD2 (5 bases each). Germline CDR1 and CDR2: SQVTM and ANQGSEA. V lost 7 bases to trimming and J lost 4 bases, with 17 bases between them. The CDR3 runs to 14 residues. The CDR3: CSEISGWGYNEQFF. DNA for the CDR3: TGCAGCGAAATCTCAGGGTGGGGGTACAATGAGCAGTTCTTC.

The rearrangement uses TRBV2 and TRBJ1-5, with D unresolved. CDR3 length equals 15 residues. Trimming removed 6 bases at V and 0 bases at J, with 12 bases between. CDR1 and CDR2 from the germline V gene are SNHLY and FYNNEI. The CDR3 DNA reads TGTGCCAGCAGCGCCACAGCCACTAGCAATCAGCCCCAGCATTTT. Translated: CASSATATSNQPQHF. The complete variable domain, with remaining parts taken from reference TRBV2 and TRBJ1-5, reads EPEVTQTPSHQVTQMGQEVILRCVPISNHLYFYWYRQILGQKVEFLVSFYNNEISEKSEIFDDQFSVERPDGSNFTLKIRSTKLEDSAMYFCASSATATSNQPQHFGDGTRLSIL.

The chain joins TRBV21-1 to TRBJ1-5; whether TRBD1, the table's D call, matches the DNA was not checked. TRBV21-1 is a documented pseudogene. CDR3 length: 16 amino acids. In DNA form, the CDR3 reads TGTGCCAGCAGCAAAGGACAGTTGAATAGCAATCAGCCCCAGCATTTT. This translates into CASSKGQLNSNQPQHF.